This T cell receptor beta chain was identified in a study of control samples from healthy donors and cancer patients. The CDR3 runs 14 residues. Germline loops: CDR1 LGHDT, CDR2 YNNKEL (reference sequence). V lost 4 bases to trimming and J lost 4 bases; unmatched junction nucleotides: 6. This table comes from immunoSEQ multiplex PCR, and its TCRdb copy is limited to in-frame clones, with some not included. The table shows about 79,000 clones, with 93% occurring only once. The material sequenced was PBMCs. This TCR derives from a middle-aged woman with lung cancer. The rearrangement joins TRBV3-1 (or the pseudogene TRBV3-2) to TRBJ1-2; 7 bases map to TRBD1. This CDR3 is CASSPSTGIYGYTF. CDR3 DNA sequence: TGTGCCAGCAGCCCATCGACAGGGATCTATGGCTACACCTTC.